These 13 T cell receptor beta chains originate from one sample sequenced in a study of beta chain features in type 1 diabetes. TCRB transcripts that were expressed got sequenced, as all of the isolated RNA had been reverse transcribed. Produced via immunoSEQ multiplex PCR; TCRdb's table is partial and in-frame only. The repertoire has 200,000 to 300,000 clones, roughly 10% of them found once; the top ten carry around 0.017%. Findings of the study overall: There was a moderate but significant shortening of TCRB CDR3s in all four CD4+ subsets of Type 1 diabetes patients.

These receptors have no known antigen. The sequenced sample was naive CD4+ T cells from blood. The receptors originated from a man aged 30 to 39 with type 1 diabetes.

This clone occurred a few times. The V and J genes are TRBV7-2 and TRBJ2-5; TRBD2 matches at 13 bases. The germline gives CDR1 SGHTA, CDR2 FQGNSA. The length of the CDR3 is 17 residues. J was trimmed by 5 bases and V by 5 bases; bases with no gene match: 11. CDR3 sequence (DNA): TGTGCCAGCAGCCCCGGACTAGCGGGGGCTTTGGGCGAGACCCAGTACTTC. Translation gives CASSPGLAGALGETQYF.

This clone was seen only a few times. The chain carries TRBV30 and TRBJ2-2, with D maybe TRBD2 (5 bases). The CDR3 contains 13 residues. V was shortened by 0 bases and J by 6 bases, with 8 bases between the two germline ends. CDR1 and CDR2 (germline): GTSNPN, SVGIG (reference sequence). The CDR3 is CAWSVLGAGELFF. The CDR3 bases are TGTGCCTGGAGTGTACTAGGTGCCGGGGAGCTGTTTTTT.

This clone came up a few times. This chain uses TRBV4-2 with TRBJ2-3; 7 bases fit TRBD1. This CDR3 is built from 16 residues. The V segment lost 4 bases and the J segment 2 bases; nucleotides outside the gene matches: 9. Germline V gene sequence: CDR1 LGHNA, CDR2 YNFKEQ. The CDR3 reads CASSPITTGATDTQYF. DNA of the CDR3: TGTGCCAGCAGCCCAATAACCACAGGGGCCACAGATACGCAGTATTTT.

The table lists this clone with a few counts. This rearrangement joins TRBV6-6 to TRBJ1-1, with unresolved D. Trimming left V 8 bases short and J 6 bases short, with 19 bases between. This CDR3 spans 14 amino acids. Germline V CDR1 and CDR2: MNHNY, SVGAGI (reference sequence). CDR3 DNA sequence: TGTGCCAGCTGTCAGACTCAAGACTCTCCTGAAGCTTTCTTT. Translated: CASCQTQDSPEAFF.

This clone was detected only a few times. V gene TRBV7-2 combines with J gene TRBJ2-7; possible D gene TRBD2, 5 bases. V lost 3 bases to trimming and J lost 1 base, with 13 bases between them. Germline CDR1 and CDR2: SGHTA and FQGNSA. There are 15 residues in the CDR3. CDR3 nucleotides: TGTGCCAGCAGCTTCGGAGGTCCTGTGTCCTACGAGCAGTACTTC. Its protein product is CASSFGGPVSYEQYF.

The CDR3 DNA reads TGTGCCAGCAGCCAGGACTCGGGTTCGCCCCAGCATTTT. Amino acids: CASSQDSGSPQHF. V usage is TRBV2 and J usage is TRBJ1-5, with D unclear. Between the trimmed V and J ends, which lost 6 bases and 9 bases, there was a span of 15 bases. The CDR3 sequence is 13 residues long. Germline V gene data show CDR1 as SNHLY and CDR2 as FYNNEI. The whole variable domain, filled in from reference TRBV2 and TRBJ1-5, reads EPEVTQTPSHQVTQMGQEVILRCVPISNHLYFYWYRQILGQKVEFLVSFYNNEISEKSEIFDDQFSVERPDGSNFTLKIRSTKLEDSAMYFCASSQDSGSPQHFGDGTRLSIL.

The V call is TRBV7-9, the J call TRBJ2-1; 9 nucleotides agree with TRBD1. CDR3 length: 17 amino acids. The germline V gene has CDR1 SEHNR and CDR2 FQNEAQ (reference sequence). J lost 3 bases, V lost 1 base, and 7 bases had no gene match. CDR3 residues: CASSLGGTGLDYNEQFF. In DNA form, the CDR3 reads TGTGCCAGCAGCTTAGGGGGGACAGGGTTGGACTACAATGAGCAGTTCTTC.

The V and J genes are TRBV29-1 and TRBJ1-2, with D perhaps TRBD1 (5 bases). Between the trimmed V and J ends, which lost 7 bases and 4 bases, there was a span of 16 bases. This CDR3 has 13 amino acids. CDR1 SQVTM and CDR2 ANQGSEA come from the germline V gene. The CDR3 sequence is CSADGHVGYGYTF. The CDR3 DNA follows: TGCAGCGCTGACGGACACGTGGGCTATGGCTACACCTTC.

This rearrangement joins TRBV28 to TRBJ2-5; 15 bases line up with TRBD2. Germline assignment: CDR1 MDHEN and CDR2 SYDVKM. CDR3 length: 19 residues. The trim removed 4 bases at V and 5 bases at J, leaving 14 bases unmatched. The CDR3 DNA is TGTGCCAGCAGTTCCCTAACGGGACTAGCGGGGGGTGTTTGGGAGACCCAGTACTTC. Amino acid sequence: CASSSLTGLAGGVWETQYF.

This clone was seen a few times. The V call is TRBV28, the J call TRBJ1-4; TRBD1 is a possible D gene (5 bases). The CDR3 sequence is 13 residues long. Germline-derived CDR1 and CDR2 are MDHEN and SYDVKM. V dropped 5 bases and J dropped 6 bases, with 10 bases sitting between them. The CDR3 DNA is TGTGCCAGCAGTACCCCGGGGGATGAAAAACTGTTTTTT. This translates into CASSTPGDEKLFF.

The chain employs TRBV7-9 and TRBJ2-5; D not resolved. The CDR3 is made up of 14 amino acids. From germline, CDR1 is SEHNR and CDR2 FQNEAQ (reference sequence). Deletions cut 7 bases from V and 0 bases from J, with 12 bases between. The DNA for the CDR3 is TGTGCCAGCAAAGCTCTTTTGTACCAAGAGACCCAGTACTTC. This gives the protein CASKALLYQETQYF.

This chain links TRBV6-1 with TRBJ1-5, with 10 bases fitting TRBD1. CDR3 size: 14 residues. J was trimmed by 7 bases and V by 6 bases; bases with no gene match: 6. The germline CDR1 and CDR2 sequences are MNHNS and SASEGT. The CDR3 spells CASRGGQGRQPQHF. Here the CDR3 DNA reads TGTGCCAGCAGGGGGGGACAGGGGCGACAGCCCCAGCATTTT.

This sequence joins TRBV4-2 and TRBJ1-6; D not resolved. V lost 2 bases and J lost 9, with 20 bases in between. The CDR3 has 17 residues. Per germline, CDR1 LGHNA and CDR2 YNFKEQ. CDR3 sequence (DNA): TGTGCCAGCAGCCAAACGCCGGAGGCGGCGTCCCGTTCACCCCTCCACTTT. This codes for CASSQTPEAASRSPLHF.